This T cell receptor (delta chain) was found in a study of Vδ1+ human thymocytes (dated by TCRdb to the late 2010s). In terms of the full investigation: mRNA-level TRG and TRD CDR3 repertoires of highly purified Vdelta1+ thymocytes from young children were characterised as a data resource. Validation of the multiplex-based CDR3 amplicon strategy against 5'RACE-based CDR3 amplicon generation methods had been performed previously.

Overall results and qualifications from the work: The use of highly purified populations and single-cell validation was advised by the authors, since misinterpretation of bulk repertoire data could be caused by unexpected Vdelta2 sequences. In contrast to oligoclonal peripheral blood repertoires, thymic TRG and TRD repertoires appeared to be highly polyclonal with Gaussian CDR3 length distributions. Despite high sort purity, 15% to 25% of thymic TRD sequences were Vdelta2 (and few Vdelta3), unlike peripheral blood Vdelta1+ controls. Many TRG clonotypes were found to be shared between donors (up to roughly 7x10^3), whereas TRD repertoires were found to be essentially private (max 116 shared). No clustering by age or sex was observed, so analyses did not stratify donors by these variables.

RNA was isolated using the RNeasy mini kit, and reverse transcription was performed with Superscript III. To generate the CDR3 amplicons, a multiplex PCR was run using pooled V-gene forward primers together with a constant-region reverse primer that carried Illumina adaptor overhangs. After gel purification, the amplicons were indexed with Nextera index primers over eight extra PCR cycles and then purified using AMPure XP beads. Sequencing of libraries was performed on an Illumina MiSeq using paired-end 250 bp reads, dual indexing and a roughly 22% PhiX spike-in. The original pipeline was this. Reads were quality checked with FastQC, and TRG read pairs were merged with ea-utils fastq-join. Sequences were annotated with IMGT/HighV-QUEST, keeping only productive sequences with unambiguous V-gene assignment; clonotypes were defined by identical CDR3 sequence. VDJtools 1.1.1, tcR 2.2.3, Treemap and vegan Shannon diversity in R 3.4.4 were used for downstream analysis. Clones were re-identified by TCRdb from the public reads with CATT, and rows with the same DNA were merged. These V and J calls are TCRdb output, not the study's own analysis. The table for this sample lists 45,000 to 60,000 delta-chain clones; more than 12% of them were counted only once. Of the sample, about 0.4% falls within the top ten clones.

Thymic samples were depleted of alphabeta T cells, then CD3+ TCRVdelta1+ TCRVdelta2- thymocytes were FACS-sorted. The purity of the sorted Vdelta1+ thymocytes fell between roughly 97% and 99.6%. Thymic specimens came from fewer than 10 paediatric patients undergoing corrective cardiac surgery, aged from roughly 5 days to 15 months. After the thymic tissue was dispersed, mononuclear cells were isolated using a Histopaque-1077 density gradient. Staining used anti-TCRVdelta1 clone TS8.2, anti-TCRVdelta2 clone B6, anti-CD3 clone HIT3a and anti-TCRalphabeta clone IP26 antibodies. Trimming at the junction amounts to 1 base on V and 7 bases on J, and the germline ends lie 19 bases apart. The CDR3 spans 16 residues, from the cysteine through the phenylalanine. Here the CDR3 DNA is all that survives: 48 bases in frame from base 1. The germline V gene yields TSWWSYY for CDR1 and QGS for CDR2. On this clone itself: The antigen it binds to is not known. No base qualities exist here, and no much larger clone lies one base off it.

The sequence was collected from a girl younger than two who had congenital heart surgery. The specimen sequenced was Vdelta1+ gamma-delta thymocytes from the thymus. This specimen's cell subset or site label, interpreted: FACS-sorted CD3+ TCRalphabeta- TCRVdelta1+ TCRVdelta2- thymocytes. This chain joins TRDV1 to TRDJ1; the D gene is not confidently resolved. CDR3 reads: CALGERSPQLFGKLIF. The nucleotide sequence reads as follows: TGTGCTCTTGGGGAACGTTCCCCCCAACTTTTCGGTAAACTCATCTTT.